The clone carrying this TCR beta chain appeared many times. The record originates from a study of spatial heterogeneity in lung cancer. Time point noted: sample taken at primary tumor resection. Sequencing of whole RNA from tumor, nontumor lung or frozen PBMC involved no sorting. TCRdb reprocessed the 5' RACE reads with MiXCR, giving one entry per CDR3 protein. The table records about 82,000 distinct CDR3 sequences, around an eighth of them present only once. Germline V gene sequence: CDR1 SQVTM, CDR2 ANQGSEA. CDR3 length: 13 residues. With 8 bases removed from V and 2 bases from J, the gap between germline ends came to 15 bases.

This sequence originates from a male donor with early-stage non-small cell lung cancer. The sequences come from PBMCs, collected at surgery. This chain uses TRBV29-1 with TRBJ1-2, with D unresolved. For the CDR3, the DNA is TGCAGCATCCGGACGGGTTGGAACTATGGCTACACCTTC. Translation gives CSIRTGWNYGYTF.